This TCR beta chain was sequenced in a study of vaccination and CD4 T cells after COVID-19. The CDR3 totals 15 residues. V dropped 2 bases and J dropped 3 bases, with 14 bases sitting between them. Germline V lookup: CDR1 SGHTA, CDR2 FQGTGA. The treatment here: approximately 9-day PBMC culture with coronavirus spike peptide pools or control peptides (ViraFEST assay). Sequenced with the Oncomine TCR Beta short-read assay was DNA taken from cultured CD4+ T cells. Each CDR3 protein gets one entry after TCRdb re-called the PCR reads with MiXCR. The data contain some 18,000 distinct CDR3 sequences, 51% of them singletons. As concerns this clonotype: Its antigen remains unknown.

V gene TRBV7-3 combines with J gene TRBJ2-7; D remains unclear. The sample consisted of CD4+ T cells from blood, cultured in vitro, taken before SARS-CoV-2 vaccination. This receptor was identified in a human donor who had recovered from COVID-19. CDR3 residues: CASSLLAQESYEQYF. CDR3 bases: TGTGCCAGCAGCTTACTTGCCCAGGAAAGCTACGAGCAGTACTTC.